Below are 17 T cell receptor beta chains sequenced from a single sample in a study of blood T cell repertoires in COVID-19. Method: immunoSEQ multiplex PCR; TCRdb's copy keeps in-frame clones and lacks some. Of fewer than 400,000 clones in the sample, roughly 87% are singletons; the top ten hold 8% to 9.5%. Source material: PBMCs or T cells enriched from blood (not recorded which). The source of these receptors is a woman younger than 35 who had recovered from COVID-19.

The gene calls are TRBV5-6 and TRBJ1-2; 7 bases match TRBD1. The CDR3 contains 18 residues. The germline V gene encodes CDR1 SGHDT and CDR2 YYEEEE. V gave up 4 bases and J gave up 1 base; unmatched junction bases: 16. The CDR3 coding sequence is TGTGCCAGCAGCGAATTGATTCGGGACAGACTCTATAACTATGGCTACACCTTC. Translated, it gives CASSELIRDRLYNYGYTF.

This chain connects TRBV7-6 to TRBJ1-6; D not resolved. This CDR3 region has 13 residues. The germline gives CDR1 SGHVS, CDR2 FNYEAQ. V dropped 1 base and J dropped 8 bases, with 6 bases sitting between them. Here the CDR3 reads CASSLVRDSPLHF. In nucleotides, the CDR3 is TGTGCCAGCAGCTTAGTACGCGATTCACCCCTCCACTTT.

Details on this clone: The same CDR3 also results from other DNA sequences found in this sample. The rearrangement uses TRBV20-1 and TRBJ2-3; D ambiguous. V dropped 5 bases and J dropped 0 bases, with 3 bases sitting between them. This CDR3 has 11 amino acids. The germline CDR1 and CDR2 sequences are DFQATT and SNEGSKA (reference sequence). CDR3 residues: CSAPSTDTQYF. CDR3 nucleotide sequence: TGCAGTGCTCCTAGCACAGATACGCAGTATTTT.

The CDR3 region has the DNA TGTGCCAGCAGTGAATTACTCTATGGCTACACCTTC. Its protein product is CASSELLYGYTF. This chain joins TRBV2 and TRBJ1-2, with unresolved D. V lost 2 bases to trimming and J lost 4 bases, with 5 bases between them. The germline V gene encodes CDR1 SNHLY and CDR2 FYNNEI. The CDR3 has 12 residues.

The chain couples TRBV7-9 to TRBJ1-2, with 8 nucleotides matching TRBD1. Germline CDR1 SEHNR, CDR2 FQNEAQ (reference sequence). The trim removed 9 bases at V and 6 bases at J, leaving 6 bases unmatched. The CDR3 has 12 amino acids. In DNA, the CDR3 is TGTGCCAGTACAGGACAGGGAGATGGCTACACCTTC. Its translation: CASTGQGDGYTF.

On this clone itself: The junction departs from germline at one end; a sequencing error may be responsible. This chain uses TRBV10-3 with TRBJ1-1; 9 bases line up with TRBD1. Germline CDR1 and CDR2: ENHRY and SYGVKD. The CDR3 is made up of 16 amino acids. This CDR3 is CAISAPMTGGNTEAFF. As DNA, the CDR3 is TGTGCCATAAGTGCCCCCATGACAGGGGGTAACACTGAAGCTTTCTTT.

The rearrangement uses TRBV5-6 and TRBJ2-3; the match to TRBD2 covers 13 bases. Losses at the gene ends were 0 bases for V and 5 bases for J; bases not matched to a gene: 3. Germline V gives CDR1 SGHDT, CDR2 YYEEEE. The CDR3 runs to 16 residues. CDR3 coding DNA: TGTGCCAGCAGCTTGGTGACTAGCGGGGGGTTAGATACGCAGTATTTT. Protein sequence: CASSLVTSGGLDTQYF.

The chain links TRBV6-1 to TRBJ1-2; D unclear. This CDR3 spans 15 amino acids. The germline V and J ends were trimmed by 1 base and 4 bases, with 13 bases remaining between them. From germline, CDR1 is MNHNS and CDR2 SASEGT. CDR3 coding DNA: TGTGCCAGCAGTGAAGGGGCCCCAGTCCTCTATGGCTACACCTTC. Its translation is CASSEGAPVLYGYTF.

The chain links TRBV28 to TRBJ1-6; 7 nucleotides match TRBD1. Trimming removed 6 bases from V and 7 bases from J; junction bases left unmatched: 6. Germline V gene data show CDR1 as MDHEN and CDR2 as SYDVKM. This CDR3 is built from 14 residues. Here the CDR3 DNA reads TGTGCCAGCAGCAGGGGGACTGGGAATTCACCCCTCCACTTT. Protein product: CASSRGTGNSPLHF.

Written as DNA, the CDR3 is TGTGCCACCAGCCAGGGGGACTCCAATCAGCCCCAGCATTTT. This sequence encodes CATSQGDSNQPQHF. The rearrangement joins TRBV15 to TRBJ1-5, with 7 bases aligning to TRBD1. The germline gives CDR1 LNHNV, CDR2 YYDKDF (reference sequence). The V segment lost 5 bases and the J segment 3 bases; nucleotides outside the gene matches: 4. The CDR3 extends over 14 amino acids.

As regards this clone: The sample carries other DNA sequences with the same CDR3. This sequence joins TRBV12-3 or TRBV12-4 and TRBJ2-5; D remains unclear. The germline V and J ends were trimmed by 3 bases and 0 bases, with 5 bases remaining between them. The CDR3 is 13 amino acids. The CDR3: CASSLGHQETQYF. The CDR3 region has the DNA TGTGCCAGCAGTTTGGGCCACCAAGAGACCCAGTACTTC.

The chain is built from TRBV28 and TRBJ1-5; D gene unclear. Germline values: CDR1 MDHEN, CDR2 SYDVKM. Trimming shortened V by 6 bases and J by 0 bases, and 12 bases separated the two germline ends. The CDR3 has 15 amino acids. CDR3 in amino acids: CASREGGHSNQPQHF. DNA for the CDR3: TGTGCCAGCAGGGAGGGTGGGCATAGCAATCAGCCCCAGCATTTT.

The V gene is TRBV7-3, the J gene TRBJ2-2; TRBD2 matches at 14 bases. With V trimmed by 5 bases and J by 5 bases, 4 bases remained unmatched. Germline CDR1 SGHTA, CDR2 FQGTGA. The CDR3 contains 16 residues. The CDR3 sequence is CASSPRTSGGTGELFF. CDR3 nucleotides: TGTGCCAGCAGCCCCAGGACTAGCGGGGGGACCGGGGAGCTGTTTTTT.

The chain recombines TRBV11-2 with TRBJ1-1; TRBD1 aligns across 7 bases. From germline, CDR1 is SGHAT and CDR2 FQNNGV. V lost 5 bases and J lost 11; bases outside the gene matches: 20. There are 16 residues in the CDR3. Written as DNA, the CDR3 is TGTGCCAGCAGCCTCCAGGGGGGACAAAGGGCACGGCGTGCTTTCTTT. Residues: CASSLQGGQRARRAFF.

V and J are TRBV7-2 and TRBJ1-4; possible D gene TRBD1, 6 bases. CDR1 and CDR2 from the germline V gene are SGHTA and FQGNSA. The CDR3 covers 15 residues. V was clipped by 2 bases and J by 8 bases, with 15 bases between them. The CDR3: CASSLQTGRVEKLFF. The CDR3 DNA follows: TGTGCCAGCAGCTTACAAACAGGGAGGGTAGAAAAACTGTTTTTT.

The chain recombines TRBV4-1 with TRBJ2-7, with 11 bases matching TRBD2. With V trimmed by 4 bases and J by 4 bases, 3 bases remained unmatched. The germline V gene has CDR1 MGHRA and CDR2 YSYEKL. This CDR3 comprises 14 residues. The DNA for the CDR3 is TGCGCCAGCAGCCCGGGACTAGCGGTTTACGAGCAGTACTTC. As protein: CASSPGLAVYEQYF.

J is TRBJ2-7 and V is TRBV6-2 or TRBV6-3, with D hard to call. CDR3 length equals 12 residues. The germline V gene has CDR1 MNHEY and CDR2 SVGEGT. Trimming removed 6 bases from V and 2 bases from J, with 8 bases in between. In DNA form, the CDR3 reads TGTGCCAGCAGCTCCTGGCCCTACGAGCAGTACTTC. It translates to CASSSWPYEQYF.